The 32 T cell receptor beta chains given below trace back to one sample, sequenced in a study of T cell repertoires in ileal Crohn's disease. Data came from immunoSEQ multiplex PCR; TCRdb stores just in-frame clones and leaves some out. The table shows 2,000 to 2,500 clones, with 70% to 90% occurring only once. Specimen: ileal tissue. The receptors originated from an adult with Crohn's disease.

The chain links TRBV4-1 to TRBJ1-6, with TRBD1 identical over 8 bases. The germline V gene has CDR1 MGHRA and CDR2 YSYEKL. The CDR3 is 18 residues long. V shed 4 bases, J shed 0 bases, and the junction held 8 bases outside the gene matches. The CDR3 region has the DNA TGCGCCAGCAGCCGATCCCCAGGGGGCATCTCCTATAATTCACCCCTCCACTTT. Translation: CASSRSPGGISYNSPLHF.

The chain employs TRBV5-8 and TRBJ2-3; D is possibly TRBD1 or TRBD2 (5 bases each). The germline V gene has CDR1 SGHTS and CDR2 YDEGEE. The CDR3 contains 17 residues. V was clipped by 7 bases and J by 4 bases, with 25 bases between them. The CDR3 protein is CASPYGTRWSGADTQYF. DNA of the CDR3: TGTGCCAGCCCCTATGGGACCAGATGGTCGGGTGCAGATACGCAGTATTTT.

V usage is TRBV28 and J usage is TRBJ2-7, with D possibly matching TRBD1 (6 bases). The CDR3 contains 13 residues. Germline CDR1 MDHEN, CDR2 SYDVKM. Trimming shortened V by 6 bases and J by 3 bases, and 12 bases separated the two germline ends. DNA of the CDR3: TGTGCCAGCAGCGCGCTAGGGGGCTACGAGCAGTACTTC. Protein sequence: CASSALGGYEQYF.

Comments on this clone: Its ends do not fully match the called genes, so a read error is possible. The gene calls are TRBV9 and TRBJ2-7, with TRBD1 identical over 12 bases. The germline V gene encodes CDR1 SGDLS and CDR2 YYNGEE. The CDR3 totals 14 residues. The CDR3 DNA is TGTGCCAGCAGCGTACATGGGACAGGGGGCTTAATCGCCTTC. It is translated as CASSVHGTGGLIAF.

The rearrangement links TRBV5-8 to TRBJ1-4, with a possible D match to TRBD1 (5 bases). The CDR3 is 15 amino acids. V lost 4 bases and J lost 5, with 15 bases in between. Germline CDR1 SGHTS, CDR2 YDEGEE. In nucleotides, the CDR3 is TGTGCCAGCAGCCCCGGGGGACGGCTGAATGAAAAACTGTTTTTT. This gives the protein CASSPGGRLNEKLFF.

The V and J genes are TRBV2 and TRBJ2-7; D is unresolved. Germline V gives CDR1 SNHLY, CDR2 FYNNEI. With 1 base removed from V and 3 bases from J, the gap between germline ends came to 10 bases. This CDR3 region has 14 residues. The CDR3 DNA reads as TGTGCCAGCAGTGAAGGCTACTGGGGCTACGAGCAGTACTTC. It encodes CASSEGYWGYEQYF.

This chain connects TRBV9 to TRBJ2-3, with 7 bases fitting TRBD2. The germline V gene encodes CDR1 SGDLS and CDR2 YYNGEE. The CDR3 sequence is 15 residues long. After removal of 1 base from V and 5 bases from J, the junction contained 7 bases not matched to a gene. The chain's CDR3 is CASSVSPSGVDTQYF. The CDR3, as DNA: TGTGCCAGCAGCGTATCGCCCAGCGGGGTAGATACGCAGTATTTT. Based on the CDR3 plus reference TRBV9 and TRBJ2-3, the full variable domain is DSGVTQTPKHLITATGQRVTLRCSPRSGDLSVYWYQQSLDQGLQFLIQYYNGEERAKGNILERFSAQQFPDLHSELNLSSLELGDSALYFCASSVSPSGVDTQYFGPGTRLTVL.

The V call is TRBV19, the J call TRBJ1-2; D is uncertain. Per germline, CDR1 LNHDA and CDR2 SQIVND (reference sequence). CDR3 size: 13 residues. Trimming took 10 bases from V and 7 from J, leaving 19 bases between them. The CDR3 DNA sequence: TGTGCCACCAATGAACGGCCCCTGGGTGGCTACACCTTC. This gives the protein CATNERPLGGYTF.

The chain is built from TRBV30 and TRBJ1-3; D gene unclear. The CDR3 has 14 amino acids. Looked up from germline, CDR1 is GTSNPN and CDR2 is SVGIG (reference sequence). V was clipped by 5 bases and J by 4 bases, with 15 bases between them. The CDR3 here is CAWSPDAAGNTIYF. In DNA, the CDR3 is TGTGCCTGGTCCCCTGATGCGGCCGGAAACACCATATATTTT.

The V gene is TRBV11-2, the J gene TRBJ1-5; TRBD1 matches at 7 bases. Germline lookup yields CDR1 SGHAT and CDR2 FQNNGV. CDR3 length: 15 amino acids. Trimming cost V 5 bases and J 2 bases; bases outside gene matches: 6. For the CDR3, the DNA is TGTGCCAGCAGCCTAGGTGACAGGGGCAATCAGCCCCAGCATTTT. Translation gives CASSLGDRGNQPQHF. Filled out from reference TRBV11-2 and TRBJ1-5, the complete variable domain reads EAGVAQSPRYKIIEKRQSVAFWCNPISGHATLYWYQQILGQGPKLLIQFQNNGVVDDSQLPKDRFSAERLKGVDSTLKIQPAKLEDSAVYLCASSLGDRGNQPQHFGDGTRLSIL.

The chain joins TRBV5-1 to TRBJ1-2, with TRBD1 matching over 7 bases. Germline V CDR1 and CDR2: SGHRS, YFSETQ. This CDR3 is built from 14 residues. Trimming removed 4 bases from V and 10 bases from J; junction bases left unmatched: 13. CDR3 residues: CASSLGGQAADYTF. CDR3 DNA sequence: TGCGCCAGCAGCCTAGGAGGACAGGCCGCGGACTACACCTTC.

This clone occurred once. This chain links TRBV5-4 with TRBJ2-7; the match to TRBD1 covers 8 bases. The germline V gene encodes CDR1 SGHNT and CDR2 YYREEE (reference sequence). This CDR3 region has 14 residues. V lost 2 bases and J lost 5; bases outside the gene matches: 6. The CDR3 region has the DNA TGTGCCAGCAGCTTTGACAGGGGAAGTGACGAGCAGTACTTC. Translating it yields CASSFDRGSDEQYF.

This clone was observed a few times. This chain links TRBV5-1 with TRBJ1-5; no reliable D call. The V end was cut by 2 bases, the J end by 7 bases, with 10 bases between. This CDR3 has 13 amino acids. The germline V gene has CDR1 SGHRS and CDR2 YFSETQ. Here the CDR3 reads CASSFTTGQPQHF. CDR3 nucleotides: TGCGCCAGCAGCTTTACTACCGGGCAGCCCCAGCATTTT.

CDR3 DNA: TGTGCCAGCACTCTAGCGGGCGGTAGCGAGCAGTACTTC. Translating it yields CASTLAGGSEQYF. The chain combines TRBV2 with TRBJ2-7; 8 nucleotides line up with TRBD2. J was trimmed by 6 bases and V by 7 bases; bases with no gene match: 8. Germline-derived CDR1 and CDR2 are SNHLY and FYNNEI. This CDR3 spans 13 amino acids.

The chain's CDR3 is CASSLTTAYEQYF. In DNA, the CDR3 is TGCGCCAGCAGCTTGACGACAGCCTACGAGCAGTACTTC. The V and J genes are TRBV5-1 and TRBJ2-7; possible D gene TRBD1, 5 bases. Germline V gives CDR1 SGHRS, CDR2 YFSETQ. Trimming left V 1 base short and J 2 bases short, with 7 bases between. CDR3 length: 13 amino acids.

J is TRBJ1-2 and V is TRBV29-1, with TRBD1 matching over 8 bases. The junction had 8 bases not matched to a gene; V was cut back by 6 bases and J by 2 bases. The length of the CDR3 is 14 residues. Germline V gene lookup returns CDR1 SQVTM and CDR2 ANQGSEA. For the CDR3, the DNA is TGCAGCGTCCCATTTGCAGGGGGCAACTATGGCTACACCTTC. This encodes CSVPFAGGNYGYTF.

The chain recombines TRBV6-1 with TRBJ1-5; the match to TRBD1 covers 7 bases. Germline loops: CDR1 MNHNS, CDR2 SASEGT. The CDR3 consists of 14 residues. Trimming removed 7 bases from V and 4 bases from J; junction bases left unmatched: 7. This chain's CDR3 is CASKDQGGNQPQHF. The CDR3 region has the DNA TGTGCCAGCAAAGACCAGGGGGGGAATCAGCCCCAGCATTTT.

The J gene is TRBJ2-7, the V gene TRBV18, with D uncertain. The germline V gene encodes CDR1 KGHSH and CDR2 LQKENI. The CDR3 loop spans 13 amino acids. The V end was cut by 3 bases, the J end by 0 bases, with 6 bases between. The CDR3 here is CASSPSSSYEQYF. CDR3 nucleotide sequence: TGTGCCAGCTCACCGTCGAGCTCCTACGAGCAGTACTTC.

This chain joins TRBV5-6 and TRBJ1-4; 9 bases are a match to TRBD1. The CDR3 is made up of 14 amino acids. Germline CDR1 reads SGHDT; CDR2 reads YYEEEE. J was trimmed by 5 bases and V by 4 bases; bases with no gene match: 3. The CDR3 DNA is TGTGCCAGCAGCCTCGGGACAGGGAATGAAAAACTGTTTTTT. It encodes CASSLGTGNEKLFF.

The chain couples TRBV2 to TRBJ1-2, with unresolved D. Germline-derived CDR1 and CDR2 are SNHLY and FYNNEI. V lost 6 bases and J 4 bases, leaving 12 bases between the germline ends. This CDR3 region has 13 residues. The CDR3 here is CASRGPSPYGYTF. The CDR3, as DNA: TGTGCCAGCAGGGGCCCTTCCCCCTATGGCTACACCTTC.

The V call is TRBV9, the J call TRBJ2-5; TRBD2 agrees at 7 bases. The better agreement between TRBJ2-7 and the DNA end casts doubt on the J call. CDR3 length equals 14 residues. Germline lookup yields CDR1 SGDLS and CDR2 YYNGEE. The chain's CDR3 is CASSVRGGPYEQYF. For the CDR3, the DNA is TGTGCCAGCAGCGTACGCGGGGGACCCTACGAGCAGTACTTC.

V and J are TRBV29-1 and TRBJ2-2; TRBD1 is a possible D gene (5 bases). The CDR3 extends over 14 amino acids. CDR1 is SQVTM and CDR2 is ANQGSEA in the germline V gene. The germline V and J ends were trimmed by 4 bases and 0 bases, with 9 bases remaining between them. The CDR3 DNA follows: TGCAGCGTTGTGGGGCTGACGAACACCGGGGAGCTGTTTTTT. This translates into CSVVGLTNTGELFF.

This clone was seen only a few times. This sequence joins TRBV9 and TRBJ1-3; D remains ambiguous. Per the germline V gene, CDR1 is SGDLS and CDR2 is YYNGEE. The CDR3 loop spans 14 amino acids. V was trimmed by 0 bases and J by 2 bases, leaving 6 bases between them. CDR3 sequence (DNA): TGTGCCAGCAGCGTAGCGGCCGCTGGAAACACCATATATTTT. This gives the protein CASSVAAAGNTIYF.

The sample holds one count of this clone. V gene TRBV18 combines with J gene TRBJ1-2; D unresolved. V was trimmed by 3 bases and J by 0 bases, leaving 8 bases between them. There are 14 residues in the CDR3. Germline V gene lookup returns CDR1 KGHSH and CDR2 LQKENI. CDR3 region: CASSPSGANYGYTF. The CDR3 nucleotides are TGTGCCAGCTCACCCTCTGGGGCTAACTATGGCTACACCTTC. Drawing the rest from reference TRBV18 and TRBJ1-2, the complete variable domain is NAGVMQNPRHLVRRRGQEARLRCSPMKGHSHVYWYRQLPEEGLKFMVYLQKENIIDESGMPKERFSAEFPKEGPSILRIQQVVRGDSAAYFCASSPSGANYGYTFGSGTRLTVV.

This chain joins TRBV19 and TRBJ2-7; D possibly matches TRBD1 or TRBD2 (5 bases each). V lost 3 bases, J lost 4 bases, and 13 bases lay in between. The CDR3 totals 14 residues. Germline values: CDR1 LNHDA, CDR2 SQIVND (reference sequence). CDR3 loop: CASSMRGERYEQYF. The CDR3 coding sequence is TGTGCCAGTAGTATGCGAGGGGAGCGGTACGAGCAGTACTTC.

This clone was found once. The chain joins TRBV6-1 to TRBJ2-2, with D perhaps TRBD1 or TRBD2 (5 bases each). The CDR3 is made up of 14 amino acids. V lost 6 bases and J lost 4, with 12 bases in between. Per the germline V gene, CDR1 is MNHNS and CDR2 is SASEGT. As DNA, the CDR3 is TGTGCCAGCAGGGTGACTGGGGGCACCGGGGAGCTGTTTTTT. It codes for CASRVTGGTGELFF.

The rearrangement joins TRBV2 to TRBJ2-1; the D is unclear. V shed 8 bases and J shed 8 bases, with 13 bases lying between them. Germline values: CDR1 SNHLY, CDR2 FYNNEI. This CDR3 is built from 12 residues. The CDR3 bases are TGTGCCAGCGGACGAGAGAAGGATGAGCAGTTCTTC. This translates into CASGREKDEQFF.

This clone was observed a single time. The chain combines TRBV19 with TRBJ1-3; D gene unclear. The CDR3 consists of 14 residues. V was pared by 3 bases and J by 0 bases, with 6 bases between. Germline V gene sequence: CDR1 LNHDA, CDR2 SQIVND (reference sequence). The CDR3 reads CASSIGISGNTIYF. Here the CDR3 DNA reads TGTGCCAGTAGTATTGGGATCTCTGGAAACACCATATATTTT.

The chain links TRBV5-5 to TRBJ2-3; 11 nucleotides align to TRBD1. V was pared by 0 bases and J by 3 bases, with 3 bases of the junction left unmatched. The CDR3 length is 16 residues. Germline V gene sequence: CDR1 SGHKS, CDR2 YYEKEE (reference sequence). The CDR3 nucleotides are TGTGCCAGCAGCTTGGCCGGGACAGGGGGGACAGATACGCAGTATTTT. The encoded protein is CASSLAGTGGTDTQYF.

The CDR3 DNA reads as TGTGCCAGCAGCCCCTCTCGTAATACGCAGTATTTT. Its protein is CASSPSRNTQYF. The rearrangement joins TRBV7-2 to TRBJ2-3; unclear D gene. Trimming shortened V by 5 bases and J by 7 bases, and 10 bases separated the two germline ends. Germline lookup yields CDR1 SGHTA and CDR2 FQGNSA. The CDR3 is 12 residues long.

The gene calls are TRBV25-1 and TRBJ2-7; D remains ambiguous. The CDR3 spans 12 residues. The ends were cut back, 9 bases at V and 3 bases at J, with 12 bases in the middle. Germline CDR1 MGHDK, CDR2 SYGVNS. The CDR3 coding sequence is TGTGCCAGTCGGTCCATGGTCTACGAGCAGTACTTC. As protein: CASRSMVYEQYF.

J is TRBJ1-3 and V is TRBV6-6, with D unresolved. The CDR3 covers 12 residues. Per the germline V gene, CDR1 is MNHNY and CDR2 is SVGAGI (reference sequence). V was pared by 6 bases and J by 10 bases, with 13 bases between. The CDR3: CASSTLAGTIYF. The CDR3 DNA is TGTGCCAGCAGCACTCTCGCTGGGACCATATATTTT.